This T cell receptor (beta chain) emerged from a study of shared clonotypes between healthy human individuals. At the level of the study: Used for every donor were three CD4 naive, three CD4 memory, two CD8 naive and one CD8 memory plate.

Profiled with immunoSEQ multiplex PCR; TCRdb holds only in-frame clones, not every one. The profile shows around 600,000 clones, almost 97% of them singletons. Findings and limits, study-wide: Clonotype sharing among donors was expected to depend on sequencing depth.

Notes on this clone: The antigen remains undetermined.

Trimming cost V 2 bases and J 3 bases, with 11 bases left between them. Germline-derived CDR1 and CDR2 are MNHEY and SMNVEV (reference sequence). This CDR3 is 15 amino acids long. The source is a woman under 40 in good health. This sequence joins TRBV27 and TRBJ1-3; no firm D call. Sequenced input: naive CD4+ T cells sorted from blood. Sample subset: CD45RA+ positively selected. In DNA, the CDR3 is TGTGCCAGCAGTTTAGTAGGCGTGGGTGGAAACACCATATATTTT. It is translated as CASSLVGVGGNTIYF.